This T cell receptor beta chain was sequenced during a study of regulatory T cells in long-lasting Graves disease. Study-wide findings and caveats: TRBV28, TRBJ1-2 and TRBJ2-5 were favored in persistent disease.

Of note for this clonotype: Its antigen remains unidentified.

CDR3 regions were amplified by Arm-PCR using iRepertoire HTBI primers to build TCR beta libraries. How the authors handled the data: Sequenced samples collectively carried around 60 TRBV and some 15 TRBJ segments. TCRdb processed the multiplex PCR reads anew with MiXCR; each CDR3 protein has one entry. The V and J calls, along with clone size, are taken from TCRdb and not from the paper's own processing. There are around 500,000 distinct CDR3 sequences in the sample; about 16% occur only once, and about 25% lies in the top ten. Germline CDR1 reads MNHNS; CDR2 reads SASEGT. The CDR3 consists of 15 residues. Trimming removed 6 bases from V and 9 bases from J, with 18 bases in between. Described time point: newly diagnosed GD, antithyroid drugs for less than 3 months. Generation of the TCR library employed RNA extracted from PBMCs. EDTA tubes were used for drawing approximately 8.4 milliliters of peripheral blood.

The same specimen was also included in a second study, on T cells in Graves' hyperthyroidism and ophthalmopathy. In that study: In the blood, most expanded thyroid clonotypes above 0.001 appeared as well.

J is TRBJ1-6 and V is TRBV6-1, with D possibly being TRBD1 (5 bases). The source material was peripheral blood mononuclear cells (PBMCs), sampled at new diagnosis, from a patient treated with antithyroid drugs. The sequence derives from a woman aged 35-65 years with Graves disease. CDR3 region: CASSSLGGFVSPLHF. The CDR3 DNA follows: TGTGCCAGCAGCTCCCTGGGGGGGTTCGTTTCACCCCTCCACTTT.